This T cell receptor (beta chain) was profiled in a study of T-cell reconstitution after alpha-beta-depleted transplantation in children (dated by TCRdb to the mid-2010s). About the investigation overall: Using TCR repertoire profiling, the study followed T-cell immune reconstitution in a quantitative way in children after TCRalphabeta/CD19-depleted allogeneic hematopoietic cell transplantation.

V is clipped by 1 base and J by 12 bases, and the sequence between their germline boundaries is 19 bases long. From its cysteine to its phenylalanine, the CDR3 spans 15 amino acids. The DNA shown is the 45-base CDR3, in frame from base 1. Taken with the paper, the label for treatment or condition translates to: allogeneic hematopoietic cell transplantation with graft depleted of TCRalphabeta T cells and CD19 B cells. TCRalphabeta/CD19-depleted allogeneic hematopoietic cell grafts were given to the transplant recipients, all of whom were children. Remarks on this clonotype: What antigen it recognizes has not been identified. No much larger clone is present one base from it, and per-base qualities are unavailable.

General findings and caveats noted by the study authors: Over the following months the frequencies of hyperexpanded clones went down, and after one year T-cell counts and TCRbeta diversity were mostly credited to newly produced T cells. The apparently early alphabetaT-cell count recovery about two months after transplant was reportedly dependent on only several hundred rapidly expanded clones derived from non-depleted graft cells. In some patients, high TCRbeta diversity at day 60 was attributed to recipient T cells and intrathymic progenitors that had survived conditioning.

Library preparation employed PCR. TCRdb shows the sequencer as Illumina HiSeq 2500. TCR library preparation used molecular barcoding, with unique molecular identifiers applied to normalize quantification of the TCRbeta repertoire. The public sequencing data were trimmed at Q25 with fastp and processed into clonotypes with MiXCR by TCRdb, which kept only in-frame beta chains. When rows share a CDR3 protein, they turn into one entry using the most common DNA and genes. The sample includes approximately 500,000 distinct CDR3 sequences, with approximately 30% observed a single time. The ten largest clones take up 35% to 40% of the sample.

The rearrangement combines TRBV12-3 or TRBV12-4 with TRBJ2-1; the D gene is not confidently resolved. Sample: PBMCs, taken before TCRalphabeta/CD19-depleted stem cell transplant. The receptor's source is a boy under two years old with Wiskott-Aldrich syndrome, due to receive a stem cell transplant. The DNA reads as follows: TGTGCCAGCAGTTTAGACTTGGTTGGGCAACTAAGGCAGTTCTTC. Translation gives CASSLDLVGQLRQFF.